The sequence of this TCR beta chain was determined in a study of control samples from healthy donors and cancer patients. Produced via immunoSEQ multiplex PCR; TCRdb's table is partial and in-frame only. Here the sample spans roughly 170,000 clones, just under 95% being singletons. This CDR3 has 14 residues. V lost 1 base and J 8 bases, leaving 15 bases between the germline ends. Per germline, CDR1 GTSNPN and CDR2 SVGIG (reference sequence). The sequence derives from a man between 18 and 35 years old in good health. J is TRBJ2-1 and V is TRBV30; a weak D match, TRBD1 (6 bases). The sequenced material came from blood. CDR3: CAWSAPGQFHEQFF. DNA of the CDR3: TGTGCCTGGAGTGCGCCGGGACAATTCCATGAGCAGTTCTTC.